These 20 T cell receptor beta chains originate from one sample sequenced in a study of shared clonotypes between healthy human individuals. Libraries were prepared by immunoSEQ multiplex PCR; TCRdb keeps only in-frame clonotypes and omits some of them. The sample includes about half a million clones, 79% seen only once; the top ten take roughly 13%. The sample taken for sequencing was PBMCs. Receptor source: a woman between 35 and 50 years old in good health. Some clones in this sample may be carry-over from other donors' samples.

The genes are TRBV11-2 and TRBJ2-7, with D perhaps TRBD1 or TRBD2 (6 bases each). V gave up 0 bases and J gave up 6 bases, with 15 bases separating them. Germline V gives CDR1 SGHAT, CDR2 FQNNGV. The CDR3 consists of 15 residues. Here the CDR3 reads CASSLDGGPGSEQYF. The DNA for the CDR3 is TGTGCCAGCAGCTTAGATGGGGGGCCGGGATCCGAGCAGTACTTC.

Ten or more counts support this clone. This chain connects TRBV28 to TRBJ1-2; a possible D gene is TRBD1 (6 bases). V lost 7 bases to trimming and J lost 3 bases, with 12 bases between them. Germline V gene lookup returns CDR1 MDHEN and CDR2 SYDVKM. There are 13 residues in the CDR3. CDR3 loop: CASNEGGYYGYTF. The DNA for the CDR3 is TGTGCCAGCAACGAGGGGGGTTACTATGGCTACACCTTC.

This chain links TRBV7-8 with TRBJ2-1; a weak D match, TRBD2 (6 bases). V gave up 2 bases and J gave up 10 bases, with 15 bases separating them. The CDR3 loop spans 14 amino acids. CDR1 is SGHVS, CDR2 FQNEAQ, per germline. CDR3 amino acids: CASSLPRLVAEQFF. The CDR3 DNA reads TGTGCCAGCAGCTTACCCCGACTAGTTGCCGAGCAGTTCTTC.

This chain connects TRBV13 to TRBJ1-2; D remains unclear. The V and J ends lost 2 bases and 5 bases respectively, with 12 bases between them. In germline, CDR1 is PRHDT, CDR2 FYEKMQ (reference sequence). This CDR3 is 14 amino acids long. The CDR3 spells CASSLFGIRYGYTF. The CDR3 nucleotides are TGTGCCAGCAGCTTATTCGGGATAAGGTATGGCTACACCTTC.

The chain links TRBV13 to TRBJ2-2; D is unresolved. The germline gives CDR1 PRHDT, CDR2 FYEKMQ (reference sequence). This CDR3 comprises 15 residues. V was clipped by 5 bases and J by 5 bases, with 15 bases between them. CDR3 in amino acids: CASSQIAGRTGELFF. The CDR3 bases are TGTGCCAGCAGCCAGATTGCTGGACGGACCGGGGAGCTGTTTTTT.

DNA for the CDR3: TGTGCCAGCAGCTTAGCAACTAGCACCGGGGAGCTGTTTTTT. Translated: CASSLATSTGELFF. The rearrangement joins TRBV7-9 to TRBJ2-2; D may be TRBD2 (5 bases). Trimming shortened V by 0 bases and J by 4 bases, and 6 bases separated the two germline ends. The CDR3 extends over 14 amino acids. Per the germline V gene, CDR1 is SEHNR and CDR2 is FQNEAQ (reference sequence).

This chain links TRBV9 with TRBJ2-6; the D is unclear. Germline lookup yields CDR1 SGDLS and CDR2 YYNGEE. The V end was cut by 4 bases, the J end by 0 bases, with 17 bases between. The CDR3 extends over 18 amino acids. CDR3 nucleotide sequence: TGTGCCAGCAGCCCGACAAACCCAGGTAACTCTGGGGCCAACGTCCTGACTTTC. Translation: CASSPTNPGNSGANVLTF.

CDR3 bases: TGTGCCAGCAGCTTAGCCTTAGGAGTAGAAGCTTTCTTT. Its protein product is CASSLALGVEAFF. The chain uses TRBV7-2 and TRBJ1-1, with no clear D. Germline CDR1 SGHTA, CDR2 FQGNSA. V was trimmed by 0 bases and J by 8 bases, leaving 10 bases between them. CDR3 length: 13 amino acids.

The chain employs TRBV19 and TRBJ1-3; maybe TRBD1 (5 bases). V shed 5 bases and J shed 4 bases, with 18 bases lying between them. Germline loops: CDR1 LNHDA, CDR2 SQIVND (reference sequence). The CDR3 runs to 16 residues. CDR3 DNA sequence: TGTGCCAGTAGTGTTTCGAGGGGCAGCCTCGGAAACACCATATATTTT. This sequence encodes CASSVSRGSLGNTIYF.

The chain combines TRBV29-1 with TRBJ1-2; 9 bases align to TRBD1. The CDR3 contains 13 residues. Germline CDR1 SQVTM, CDR2 ANQGSEA. V dropped 1 base and J dropped 5; count of bases not matched to a gene: 2. This CDR3 is CSVEGTGVYGYTF. The CDR3 DNA sequence: TGCAGCGTTGAAGGGACAGGGGTGTATGGCTACACCTTC.

The rearrangement uses TRBV2 and TRBJ2-5; possibly TRBD1 for D (5 bases). Germline V gives CDR1 SNHLY, CDR2 FYNNEI. The CDR3 extends over 16 amino acids. V was clipped by 2 bases and J by 2 bases, with 15 bases between them. This CDR3 reads CASSEWGVTPQETQYF. CDR3 sequence (DNA): TGTGCCAGCAGTGAATGGGGCGTGACTCCGCAAGAGACCCAGTACTTC. Based on the CDR3 plus reference TRBV2 and TRBJ2-5, the full variable domain is EPEVTQTPSHQVTQMGQEVILRCVPISNHLYFYWYRQILGQKVEFLVSFYNNEISEKSEIFDDQFSVERPDGSNFTLKIRSTKLEDSAMYFCASSEWGVTPQETQYFGPGTRLLVL.

On this clone itself: This may come from a read error, since a much larger clone is one base off. The sample has other DNA sequences that encode this CDR3 too. In DNA, the CDR3 is TGTGCCAGCAGTGTAGGAAATTCCTACGAGCAGTACTTC. As protein: CASSVGNSYEQYF. The chain carries TRBV2 and TRBJ2-7; D gene unclear. Germline V gene sequence: CDR1 SNHLY, CDR2 FYNNEI. Trimming cost V 4 bases and J 1 base, with 8 bases left between them. This CDR3 is built from 13 residues.

The genes are TRBV5-1 and TRBJ2-3; 8 nucleotides match TRBD2. CDR3 size: 16 residues. The germline V gene encodes CDR1 SGHRS and CDR2 YFSETQ. The ends lost 1 base at V and 0 bases at J; junction bases unmatched: 4. In nucleotides, the CDR3 is TGCGCCAGCAGCTTGATGCCGGGAGGGAGCACAGATACGCAGTATTTT. Translated: CASSLMPGGSTDTQYF.

V is TRBV20-1 and J is TRBJ2-1, with unresolved D. This CDR3 spans 10 amino acids. V was pared by 7 bases and J by 12 bases, with 13 bases between. Germline lookup yields CDR1 DFQATT and CDR2 SNEGSKA (reference sequence). The CDR3 nucleotides are TGCAGTGTCCCAGGTTCTTGGCAGTTCTTC. It codes for CSVPGSWQFF.

The chain joins TRBV29-1 to TRBJ2-1; the match to TRBD2 covers 15 bases. In germline, CDR1 is SQVTM, CDR2 ANQGSEA. V trimming: 7 bases; J trimming: 8 bases; junction bases outside the gene matches: 9. The CDR3 has 15 amino acids. CDR3 bases: TGCAGCGCAAGGGGGGGACTAGCGGGAGGTTATGAGCAGTTCTTC. Protein: CSARGGLAGGYEQFF.

Points on this clone: A much larger clone sits a single nucleotide away, making a read error possible. J is TRBJ1-5 and V is TRBV27; 9 bases map to TRBD1. The CDR3 runs 14 residues. J was trimmed by 9 bases and V by 5 bases; bases with no gene match: 8. Germline V gene lookup returns CDR1 MNHEY and CDR2 SMNVEV (reference sequence). The CDR3 DNA is TGTGCCAGCAGTCCCGACAGGGGGGCTCGGCCCCAGCATTTT. This encodes CASSPDRGARPQHF.

The chain employs TRBV7-3 and TRBJ2-3; no definite D call. CDR3 length: 13 amino acids. Trimming took 5 bases from V and 5 from J, leaving 11 bases between them. Looked up from germline, CDR1 is SGHTA and CDR2 is FQGTGA. The chain's CDR3 is CASSDLSVDTQYF. The CDR3 DNA sequence: TGTGCCAGCAGCGATCTCTCTGTAGATACGCAGTATTTT. Filled out from reference TRBV7-3 and TRBJ2-3, the complete variable domain reads GAGVSQTPSNKVTEKGKYVELRCDPISGHTALYWYRQSLGQGPEFLIYFQGTGAADDSGLPNDRFFAVRPEGSVSTLKIQRTERGDSAVYLCASSDLSVDTQYFGPGTRLTVL.

J is TRBJ2-5 and V is TRBV19; tentatively, D is TRBD2 (6 bases). CDR1 LNHDA and CDR2 SQIVND come from the germline V gene (reference sequence). CDR3 length: 17 amino acids. With 3 bases removed from V and 2 bases from J, the gap between germline ends came to 19 bases. The CDR3 DNA follows: TGTGCCAGTAGTATTGGGCTAACAGGACTAACACAAGAGACCCAGTACTTC. Amino acid sequence: CASSIGLTGLTQETQYF. The variable domain in full, completed from reference TRBV19 and TRBJ2-5, reads DGGITQSPKYLFRKEGQNVTLSCEQNLNHDAMYWYRQDPGQGLRLIYYSQIVNDFQKGDIAEGYSVSREKKESFPLTVTSAQKNPTAFYLCASSIGLTGLTQETQYFGPGTRLLVL.

The chain carries TRBV28 and TRBJ2-2; D is uncertain. Trimming took 2 bases from V and 7 from J, leaving 20 bases between them. CDR1 MDHEN and CDR2 SYDVKM come from the germline V gene. The CDR3 extends over 17 amino acids. As DNA, the CDR3 is TGTGCCAGCAGTTTAGTCCTCCCGGGCCCACGAGGCGGGGAGCTGTTTTTT. Protein: CASSLVLPGPRGGELFF.

The genes are TRBV30 and TRBJ2-5; D is uncertain. The ends were cut back, 0 bases at V and 3 bases at J, with 8 bases in the middle. CDR3 length equals 13 residues. Germline values: CDR1 GTSNPN, CDR2 SVGIG (reference sequence). For the CDR3, the DNA is TGTGCCTGGAGTGTACGCCGGAAAGAGACCCAGTACTTC. It encodes CAWSVRRKETQYF.